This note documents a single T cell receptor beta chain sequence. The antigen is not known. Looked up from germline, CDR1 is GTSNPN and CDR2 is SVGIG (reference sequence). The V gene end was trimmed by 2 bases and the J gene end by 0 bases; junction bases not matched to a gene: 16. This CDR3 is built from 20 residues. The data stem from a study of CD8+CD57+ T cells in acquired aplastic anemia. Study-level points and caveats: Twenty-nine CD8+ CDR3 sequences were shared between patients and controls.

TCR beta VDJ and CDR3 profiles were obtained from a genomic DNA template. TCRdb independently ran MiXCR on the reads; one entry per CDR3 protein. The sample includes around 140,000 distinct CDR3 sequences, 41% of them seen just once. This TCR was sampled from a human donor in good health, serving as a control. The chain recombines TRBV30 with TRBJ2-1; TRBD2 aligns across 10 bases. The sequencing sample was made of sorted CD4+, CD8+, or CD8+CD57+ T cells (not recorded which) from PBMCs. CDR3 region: CAWSPSWSSGGPSSYNEQFF. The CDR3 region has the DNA TGTGCCTGGAGTCCATCGTGGAGTAGCGGGGGGCCGAGCTCCTACAATGAGCAGTTCTTC.